This T cell receptor (beta chain) was obtained from a study of T cell repertoires in cytomegalovirus infection. Whole-study context: Carrying CMV and the relevant HLA type showed in public TCR beta signatures. Whole-study results and caveats: Public TCR beta family frequency separated CMV-and-HLA carriers, including in an independent cohort. The study found HLA-C-restricted CMV-specific TCR beta clonotypes dominating the ex vivo response.

Germline values: CDR1 MNHEY, CDR2 SVGAGI. The CDR3 runs 18 residues. MiXCR, run by TCRdb on the reads, gives a single entry per CDR3 protein. The sample records around 490,000 distinct CDR3 sequences, approximately 26% being singletons. There are a few counts of this clonotype. Its cognate antigen is unknown. The junction departs from germline at one end; a sequencing error may be responsible. The receptor was isolated from a human donor in good health (CMV status not recorded). Some clones in this sample may be carry-over from other donors' samples. This chain connects TRBV6-5 to TRBJ1-6; D is uncertain. Source material: PBMCs. CDR3 protein: CASSFTGSSSTYYSPLHF. CDR3 nucleotides: TGTGCCAGCAGTTTTACCGGGTCCTCAAGCACCTATTATTCACCCCTCCACTTT.